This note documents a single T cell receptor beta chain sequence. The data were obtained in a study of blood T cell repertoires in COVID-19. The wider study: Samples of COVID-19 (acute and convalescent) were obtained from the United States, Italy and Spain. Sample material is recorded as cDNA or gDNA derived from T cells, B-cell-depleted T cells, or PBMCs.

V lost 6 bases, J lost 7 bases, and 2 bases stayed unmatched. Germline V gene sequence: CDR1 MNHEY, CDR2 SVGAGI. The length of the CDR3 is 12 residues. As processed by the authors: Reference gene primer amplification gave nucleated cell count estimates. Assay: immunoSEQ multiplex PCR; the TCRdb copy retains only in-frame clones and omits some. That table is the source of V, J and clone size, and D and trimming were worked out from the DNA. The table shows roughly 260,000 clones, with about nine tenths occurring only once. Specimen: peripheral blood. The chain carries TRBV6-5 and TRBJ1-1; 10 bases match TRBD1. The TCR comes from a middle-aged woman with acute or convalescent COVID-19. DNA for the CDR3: TGTGCCAGCAGCCGGGACAGGGGTGAAGCTTTCTTT. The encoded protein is CASSRDRGEAFF.